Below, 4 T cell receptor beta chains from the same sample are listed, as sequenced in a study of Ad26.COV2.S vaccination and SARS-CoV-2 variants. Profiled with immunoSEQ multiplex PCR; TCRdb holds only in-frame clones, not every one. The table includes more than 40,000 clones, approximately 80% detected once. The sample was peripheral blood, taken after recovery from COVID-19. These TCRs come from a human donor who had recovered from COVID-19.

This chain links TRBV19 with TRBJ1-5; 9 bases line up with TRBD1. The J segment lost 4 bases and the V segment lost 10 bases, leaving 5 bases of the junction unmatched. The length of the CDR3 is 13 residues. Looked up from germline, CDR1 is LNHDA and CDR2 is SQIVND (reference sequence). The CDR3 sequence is CATGGTGNQPQHF. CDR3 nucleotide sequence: TGTGCCACCGGTGGGACAGGGAATCAGCCCCAGCATTTT.

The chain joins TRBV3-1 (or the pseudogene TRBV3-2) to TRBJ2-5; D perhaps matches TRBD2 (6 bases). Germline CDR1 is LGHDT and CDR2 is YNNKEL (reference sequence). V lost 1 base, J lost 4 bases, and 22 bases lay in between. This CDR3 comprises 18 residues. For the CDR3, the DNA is TGTGCCAGCAGCCAAGTCAGCCGGGCCCCGGGGCGGGGAGAGACCCAGTACTTC. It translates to CASSQVSRAPGRGETQYF.

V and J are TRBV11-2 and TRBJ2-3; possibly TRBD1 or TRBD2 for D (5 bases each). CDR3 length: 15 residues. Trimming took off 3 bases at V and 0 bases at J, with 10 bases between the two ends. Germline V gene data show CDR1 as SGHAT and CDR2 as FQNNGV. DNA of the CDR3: TGTGCCAGCAGCTTGGGACCGATGAGCACAGATACGCAGTATTTT. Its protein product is CASSLGPMSTDTQYF.

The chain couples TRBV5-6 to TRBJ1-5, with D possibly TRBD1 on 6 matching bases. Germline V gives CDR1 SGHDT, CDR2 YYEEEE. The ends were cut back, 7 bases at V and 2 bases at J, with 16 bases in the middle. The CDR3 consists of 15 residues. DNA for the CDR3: TGTGCCAGCTCCCGGGACAACTCCCGCAATCAGCCCCAGCATTTT. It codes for CASSRDNSRNQPQHF.